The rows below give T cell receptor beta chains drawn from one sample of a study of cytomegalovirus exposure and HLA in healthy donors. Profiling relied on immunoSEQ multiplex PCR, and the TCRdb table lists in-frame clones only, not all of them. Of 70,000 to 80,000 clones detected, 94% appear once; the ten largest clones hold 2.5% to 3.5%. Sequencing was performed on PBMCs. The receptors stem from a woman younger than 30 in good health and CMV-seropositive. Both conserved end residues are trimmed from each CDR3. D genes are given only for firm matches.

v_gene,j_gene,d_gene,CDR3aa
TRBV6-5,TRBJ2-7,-,ASSYGGWYEQY
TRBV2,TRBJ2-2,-,ASSASGSDTGELF
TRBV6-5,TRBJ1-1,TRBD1,ASSERGRGNTEAF
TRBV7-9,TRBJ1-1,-,ASSTGFEAF
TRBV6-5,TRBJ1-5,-,ASSYGGGGQPQH
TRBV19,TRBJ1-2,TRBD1,ASSPRQGFYGYT
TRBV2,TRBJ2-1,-,ASSDGGIEFYEQF
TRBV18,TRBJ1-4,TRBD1,ASSPRDRVNEKLF
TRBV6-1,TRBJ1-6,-,ASSEVYSRGSPLH
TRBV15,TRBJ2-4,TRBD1,ATSRTLDRGQNIQY
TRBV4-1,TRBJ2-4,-,ASSQGQGLSPQNIQY
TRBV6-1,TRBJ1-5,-,ASSDHRKNSNQPQH
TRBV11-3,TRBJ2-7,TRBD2,ASSFSFGLVSYEQY
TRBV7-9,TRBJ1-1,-,ASSLGGSSLNTEAF
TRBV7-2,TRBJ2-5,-,ASSLNPQGIETQY
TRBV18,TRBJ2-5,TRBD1,ASSPRGTGYQETQY
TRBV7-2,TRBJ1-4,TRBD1,ASSLVGGYRGATNEKLF
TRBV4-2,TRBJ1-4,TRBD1,ASSQLVEGAKLF
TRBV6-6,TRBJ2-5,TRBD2,ASSIPAGGAETQY
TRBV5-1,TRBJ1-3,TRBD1,ASSGGQGSLSGNTIY
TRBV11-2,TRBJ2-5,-,ASSLAGRETQY
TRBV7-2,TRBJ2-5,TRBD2,ASSLLPRLAGGRETQY
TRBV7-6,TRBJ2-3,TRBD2,ASSLVGTSGYTDTQY
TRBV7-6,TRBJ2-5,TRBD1,ASSLEPGQGDETQY
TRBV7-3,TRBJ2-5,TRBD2,ASSTQGAGDGETQY
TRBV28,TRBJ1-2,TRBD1,ASSLLQGANYGYT
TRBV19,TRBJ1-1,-,ASSNRQAEAF
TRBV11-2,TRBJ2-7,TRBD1,ASSLLGTGDSEQY
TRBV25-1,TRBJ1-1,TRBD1,ASSARQGLNTEAF
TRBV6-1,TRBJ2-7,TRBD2,ASRAGGEDEQY
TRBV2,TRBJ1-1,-,ASNILNTEAF
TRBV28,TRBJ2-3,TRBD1,ASTQWFGTGATDTQY
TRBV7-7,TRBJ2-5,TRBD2,ASSLELAGVETQY
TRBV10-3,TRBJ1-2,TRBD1,AISEKDRGLYGYT
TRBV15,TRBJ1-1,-,ATSRDMNTEAF
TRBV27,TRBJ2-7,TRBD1,ASRSEDRSYEQY
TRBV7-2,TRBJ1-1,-,ASSLGWSTEAF
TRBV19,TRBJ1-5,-,ASSAFRNSNQPQH
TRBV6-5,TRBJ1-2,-,ASSLSPQIGYGYT
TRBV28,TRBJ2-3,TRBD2,ASSIAGWPDTQY
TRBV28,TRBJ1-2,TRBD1,ASCTGQGLDYGYT
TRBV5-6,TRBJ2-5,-,ASSLGGEETQY
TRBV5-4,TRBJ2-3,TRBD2,ASRSGVGDTQY
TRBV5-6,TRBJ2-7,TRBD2,ASSSPLGAGGPSGYEQY
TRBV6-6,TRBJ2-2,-,ASSLTGELF
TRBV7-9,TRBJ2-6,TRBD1,ASSLQGVPSSGANVLT
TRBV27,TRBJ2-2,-,ASSLDDTLNTGELF